Here is one TCR beta chain with its context. Its antigen is undetermined. These gene names are mouse names. Read coverage stops 1 residue before the CDR3 terminus; the germline J gene supplies the remainder. This entry is derived from a study of tissue T cells after allogeneic stem cell transplantation. The table came from immunoSEQ multiplex PCR; TCRdb's copy has only in-frame clones and leaves some out. The repertoire holds some 5,000 clones, with approximately 36% as singletons. Time point given: mouse harvest day 14 after allogeneic transplant. The graft held 10^6 splenic CD5+ T cells and 10^7 T-cell-depleted bone marrow cells. Tissues came from B6→BALB/c major-mismatch GVHD mice at day 7 or 14. Deletions cut 2 bases from V and 1 base from J, with 5 bases between. CDR1 SGHND and CDR2 FRSKSL come from the germline V gene. This CDR3 is built from 13 residues. Whole-study results and caveats: Across patients, clones rarely overlapped, yet motif clusters were shared tissue-specifically. Only a limited share of tissue TCRs appeared in blood or spleen. Limitations included a small, clinically heterogeneous cohort and limited sampling depth.

The chain carries TRBV15 and TRBJ1-1; D is ambiguous. The origin of this receptor is a female BALB/c mouse given C57BL/6 T cells with graft-versus-host disease after an allogeneic hematopoietic cell transplant. The sequencing input was gut tissue. CDR3 amino acids: CASSLLGNTEVFF. The DNA read from the CDR3 is TGTGCCAGCAGTTTACTGGGAAACACAGAAGTCTTC.